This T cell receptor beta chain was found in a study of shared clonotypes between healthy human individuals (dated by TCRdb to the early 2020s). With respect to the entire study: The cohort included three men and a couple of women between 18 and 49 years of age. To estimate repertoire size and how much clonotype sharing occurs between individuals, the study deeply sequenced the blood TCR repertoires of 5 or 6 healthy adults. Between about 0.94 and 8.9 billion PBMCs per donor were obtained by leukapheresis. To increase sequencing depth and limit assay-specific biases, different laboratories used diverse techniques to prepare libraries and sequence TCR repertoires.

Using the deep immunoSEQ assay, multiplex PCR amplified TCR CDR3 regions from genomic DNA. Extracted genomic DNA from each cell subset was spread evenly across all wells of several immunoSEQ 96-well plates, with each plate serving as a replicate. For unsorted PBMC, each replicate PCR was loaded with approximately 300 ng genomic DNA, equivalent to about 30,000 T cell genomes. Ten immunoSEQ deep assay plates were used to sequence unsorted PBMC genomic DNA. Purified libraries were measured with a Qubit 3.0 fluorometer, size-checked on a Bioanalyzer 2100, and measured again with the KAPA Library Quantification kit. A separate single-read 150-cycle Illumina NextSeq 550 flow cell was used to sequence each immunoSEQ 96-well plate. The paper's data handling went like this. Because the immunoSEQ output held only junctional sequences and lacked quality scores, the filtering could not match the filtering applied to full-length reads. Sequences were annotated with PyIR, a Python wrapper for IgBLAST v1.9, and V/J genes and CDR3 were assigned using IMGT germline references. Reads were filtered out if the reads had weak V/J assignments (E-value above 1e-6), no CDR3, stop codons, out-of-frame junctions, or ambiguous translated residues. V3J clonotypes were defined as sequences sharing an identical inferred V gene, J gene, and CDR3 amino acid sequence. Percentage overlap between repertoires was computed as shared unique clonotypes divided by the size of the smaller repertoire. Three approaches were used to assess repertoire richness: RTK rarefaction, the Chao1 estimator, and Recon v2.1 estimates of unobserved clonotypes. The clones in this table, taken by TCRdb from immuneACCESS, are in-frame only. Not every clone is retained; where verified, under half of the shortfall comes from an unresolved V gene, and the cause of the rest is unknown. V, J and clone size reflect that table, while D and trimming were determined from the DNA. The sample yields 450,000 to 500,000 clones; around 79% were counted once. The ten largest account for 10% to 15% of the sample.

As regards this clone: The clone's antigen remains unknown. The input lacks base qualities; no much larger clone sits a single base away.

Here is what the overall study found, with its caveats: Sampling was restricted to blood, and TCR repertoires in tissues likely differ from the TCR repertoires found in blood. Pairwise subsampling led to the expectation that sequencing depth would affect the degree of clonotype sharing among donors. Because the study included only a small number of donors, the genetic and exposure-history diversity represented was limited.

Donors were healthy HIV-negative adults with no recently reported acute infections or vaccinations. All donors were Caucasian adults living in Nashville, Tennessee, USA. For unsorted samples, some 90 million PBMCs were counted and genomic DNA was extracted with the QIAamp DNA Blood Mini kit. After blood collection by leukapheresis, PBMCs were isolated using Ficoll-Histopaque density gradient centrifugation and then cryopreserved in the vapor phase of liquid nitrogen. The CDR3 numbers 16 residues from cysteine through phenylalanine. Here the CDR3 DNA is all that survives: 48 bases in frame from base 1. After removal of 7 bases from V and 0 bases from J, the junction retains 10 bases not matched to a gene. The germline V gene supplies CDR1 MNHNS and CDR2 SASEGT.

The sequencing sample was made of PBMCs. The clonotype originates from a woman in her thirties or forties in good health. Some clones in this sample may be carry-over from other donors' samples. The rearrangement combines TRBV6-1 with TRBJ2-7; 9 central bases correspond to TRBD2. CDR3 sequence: CASNEAGGLSSYEQYF. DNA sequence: TGTGCCAGCAACGAAGCGGGAGGATTAAGCTCCTACGAGCAGTACTTC.